This TCR beta chain was obtained from a study of T cells after yellow fever vaccination. Synthesis of TCR cDNA relied on 5'RACE template switching, which attached a universal primer site and UMIs. TCRdb redid the calling of the 5' RACE reads with MiXCR, one entry per CDR3 protein. The sample contains fewer than 350,000 distinct CDR3 sequences, around 3.9% of which appear only once. General study points: A small proportion of clonotypes was detected in both the CD4 and CD8 compartments. Clones that expanded after primary vaccination mostly reappeared after the booster (roughly 95% CD4, roughly 90% CD8). Faster peaking, at day 5 versus 15, marked a secondary response that was weaker.

This clonotype has a count of ten or more. Its target is not known. This CDR3 has 12 residues. V lost 3 bases, J lost 7 bases, and 10 bases lay in between. In germline, CDR1 is SGDLS, CDR2 YYNGEE. The chain couples TRBV9 to TRBJ1-2; possible D gene TRBD1, 6 bases. The clonotype was recovered from a man between 18 and 35 years old who received the YFV17D yellow fever vaccine. Here the sequenced sample was PBMCs, taken on the day of the yellow fever booster vaccination. The CDR3 reads CASSGQAAGYTF. As DNA, the CDR3 is TGTGCCAGCAGCGGACAGGCGGCTGGCTACACCTTC.